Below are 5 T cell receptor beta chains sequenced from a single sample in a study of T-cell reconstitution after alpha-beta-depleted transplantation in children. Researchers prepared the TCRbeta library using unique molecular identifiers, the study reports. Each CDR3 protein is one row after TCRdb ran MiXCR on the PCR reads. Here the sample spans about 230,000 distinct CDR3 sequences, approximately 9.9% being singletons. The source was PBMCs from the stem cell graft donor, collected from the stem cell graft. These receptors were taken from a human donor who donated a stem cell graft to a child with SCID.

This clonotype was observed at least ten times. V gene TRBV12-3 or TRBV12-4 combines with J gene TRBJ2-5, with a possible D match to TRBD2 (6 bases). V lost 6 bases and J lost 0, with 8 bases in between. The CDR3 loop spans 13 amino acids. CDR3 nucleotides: TGTGCCAGCAGACCGGGGGACCAAGAGACCCAGTACTTC. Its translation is CASRPGDQETQYF.

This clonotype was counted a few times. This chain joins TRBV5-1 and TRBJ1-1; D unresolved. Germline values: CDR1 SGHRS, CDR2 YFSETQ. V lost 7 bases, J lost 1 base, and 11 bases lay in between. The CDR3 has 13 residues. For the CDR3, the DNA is TGCGCCAGCGGGCCTCAAGAGAACACTGAAGCTTTCTTT. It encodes CASGPQENTEAFF.

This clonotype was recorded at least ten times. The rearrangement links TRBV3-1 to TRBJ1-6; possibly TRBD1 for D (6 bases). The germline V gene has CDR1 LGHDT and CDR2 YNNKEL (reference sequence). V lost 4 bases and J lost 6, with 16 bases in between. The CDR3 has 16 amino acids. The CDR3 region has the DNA TGTGCCAGCAGCCTCCGGAGGGGGGGGCCTAATTCACCCCTCCACTTT. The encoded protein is CASSLRRGGPNSPLHF.

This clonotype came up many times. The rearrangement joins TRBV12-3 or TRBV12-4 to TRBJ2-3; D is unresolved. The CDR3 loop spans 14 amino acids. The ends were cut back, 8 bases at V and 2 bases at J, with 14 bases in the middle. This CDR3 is CASQLWRNTDTQYF. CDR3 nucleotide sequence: TGTGCCAGCCAATTGTGGAGAAACACAGATACGCAGTATTTT.

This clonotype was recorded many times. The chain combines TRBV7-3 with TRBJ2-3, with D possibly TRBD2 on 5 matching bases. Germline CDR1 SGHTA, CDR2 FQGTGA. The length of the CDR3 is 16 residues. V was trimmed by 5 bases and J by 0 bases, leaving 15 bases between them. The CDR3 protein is CASSPADWSSTDTQYF. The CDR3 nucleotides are TGTGCCAGCAGCCCCGCGGACTGGTCTAGCACAGATACGCAGTATTTT.